The entry that follows covers one T cell receptor (beta chain) sequence. The antigen this receptor binds is unknown. Base-call qualities are not available, and no considerably larger clone is one nucleotide away. Reading the label with the study, this specimen's time point is: baseline before oral tofacitinib. From alopecia areata patients, peripheral blood was collected along with lesional scalp punch biopsies. PBMCs were isolated by density centrifugation and stained for CD3, CD4 and CD8, and CD4+ and CD8+ T cells were sorted on a FACSAria. This sample is part of a study of CD8+ T cells in alopecia areata (dated by TCRdb to the late 2010s). With regard to the full study: The treated patients took part in an open-label pilot trial in which moderate-to-severe alopecia areata was treated with oral tofacitinib at 5 to 10 mg twice daily. In humans, TCRbeta sequencing was performed on scalp tissue and on sorted CD4+ and CD8+ peripheral blood T cells from healthy controls and from patients with patchy or totalis/universalis alopecia areata. TCRbeta CDR3 regions were amplified by immunoSEQ multiplex PCR with 35 Vbeta forward and 13 Jbeta reverse primers. Biopsies were taken from tofacitinib-treated patients at baseline and again at 4 and 24 weeks into treatment, and several of those patients also had a later scalp biopsy. Patients received tofacitinib for 6 to 18 months and were then followed off drug for 6 months to check for delayed response and recurrence. The study used high-throughput TCRbeta sequencing to examine T cell clonal expansion in alopecia areata, in both the C3H/HeJ mouse model and human patients. Scalp clonality was compared among normal scalp (n=4), patchy alopecia areata scalp (n=8), and alopecia totalis/universalis scalp (n=8). RNA was obtained with the PAXgene miRNA kit for fixed scalp, the miRNeasy kit for PBMCs, and the RNeasy kit for mouse skin. Here is what the overall study found, with its caveats: Compared with mice, TCR sequences shared between patients were less clear, possibly partly because of HLA diversity across the patient population. Unlike mouse skin, where gammadelta T cells dominate, normal human skin contains resident alphabeta T cells that get sequenced too, which complicates analysis of the scalp TCR repertoire. Higher clonality and more expanded CD8+ clones were observed in lesional scalp than in normal scalp, particularly in alopecia totalis/universalis, a finding suggestive of antigenic drive.

To prepare the library, the immunoSEQ multiplex PCR assay was applied. RNA was extracted from all samples and reverse transcribed into cDNA, which served as template for TCR sequencing. SuperScript III was used to make first-strand cDNA, primed with a 2:1 mix of oligo-dT and random hexamers. A synthetic immune receptor repertoire was used to gauge amplification bias, and whatever bias remained was removed computationally. In the paper's pipeline: Raw reads were preprocessed for error removal, and CDR3 was defined according to IMGT conventions as running from the conserved cysteine to phenylalanine. Clonality was calculated as 1 minus Shannon entropy normalized by log2 of the number of productive unique TCRs. Whether each scalp clone was CD4 or CD8 was inferred by checking scalp TCRbeta sequences against the CD4 and CD8 repertoires from sorted blood. TCRdb holds this immuneACCESS table with in-frame rearrangements only. Some clones are missing; in checked studies, unresolved V genes explain under half, and the rest has no known cause. The V and J calls and clone size are taken from that table; D and trimming were inferred from the DNA. This sample lists some 130,000 clones; about 60% were detected once. In total, the top ten clones hold under 6.5% of the sample.

The sample was CD4+ T cells sorted from blood, taken at week 0. This clonotype was obtained from a human donor with alopecia areata.

CDR3 sequence: CASSPSGGAYEQYF. The DNA sequence is TGTGCCAGCAGCCCTAGCGGGGGAGCCTACGAGCAGTACTTC. Recombination linked TRBV7-2 to TRBJ2-7; 10 nucleotides in the junction match TRBD2. The germline V and J ends show losses of 5 bases and 2 bases respectively, and no gene match explains 3 bases of the junction. The CDR3 runs 14 residues from the cysteine to the phenylalanine. Only the CDR3 DNA stays, 42 bases, in frame from base 1. The germline V gene encodes CDR1 SGHTA and CDR2 FQGNSA.